The entry that follows covers one T cell receptor (beta chain) sequence. As yet, its antigen is unknown. Donors contributed one heparinised blood draw apiece, averaging around 100 mL. The isolated RNA, all of it, was reverse transcribed, so expressed TCRB transcripts were what got sequenced. The method was immunoSEQ multiplex PCR; TCRdb's version includes in-frame clones alone and lacks a portion of them. This sample yields 300,000 to 450,000 clones, of which about 20% are seen a single time; 0.044% belongs to the top ten. This entry is derived from a study of beta chain features in type 1 diabetes. Study results and limitations: Researchers reported that naive, central memory and Treg TCRB repertoires appeared more similar in patients than in healthy donors. TCRB CDR3s were moderately but significantly shorter in Type 1 diabetes patients in all four CD4+ subsets.

The germline gives CDR1 LNHDA, CDR2 SQIVND (reference sequence). V lost 5 bases and J lost 8; bases outside the gene matches: 7. CDR3 length equals 14 residues. Sequencing input: naive CD4+ T cells from blood. The chain links TRBV19 to TRBJ2-1; TRBD1 agrees at 9 bases. The receptor was derived from a woman aged 18-29 years in good health. The CDR3 nucleotides read TGTGCCAGTAGTGACGGGACAGGGAAAGATGAGCAGTTCTTC. It codes for CASSDGTGKDEQFF.